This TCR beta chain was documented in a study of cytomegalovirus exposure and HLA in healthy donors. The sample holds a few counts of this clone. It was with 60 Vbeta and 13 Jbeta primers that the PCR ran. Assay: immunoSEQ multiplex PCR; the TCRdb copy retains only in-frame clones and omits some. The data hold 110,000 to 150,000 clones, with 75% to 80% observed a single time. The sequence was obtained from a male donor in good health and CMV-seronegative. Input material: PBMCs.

This CDR3 is CASSGASGSGTDTQYF. For the CDR3, the DNA is TGCGCCAGCAGCGGGGCTAGCGGGAGTGGGACAGATACGCAGTATTTT. The rearrangement links TRBV5-1 to TRBJ2-3, with 10 bases fitting TRBD2. The CDR3 covers 16 residues. After removal of 4 bases from V and 3 bases from J, the junction contained 8 bases not matched to a gene. Germline CDR1 and CDR2: SGHRS and YFSETQ.